This T cell receptor (beta chain) appears in the sequencing data of a study of identical twins listed by TCRdb under 2016. About the study as a whole: The study deep-sequenced TCR alpha and beta repertoires from monozygotic twins, unrelated adults of various ages and cord blood to test whether fetal clonotypes persist. Replicate twin experiments were performed at different times using different library preparation protocols to rule out contamination. General conclusions and limits of the study: Zero-insertion analyses could be partly confounded by invariant T cells such as MAIT and iNKT, though diverse VJ usage argued against such confounding for most clonotypes. Out-of-frame TCR alpha sharing in monozygotic twins was systematically underestimated by recombination models, whereas sharing between unrelated individuals was in agreement with the recombination models. Abundant cord blood beta clonotypes had fewer insertions, young adult naive repertoires showed a similar but weaker trend, and memory repertoires showed no such trend. The excess sharing between twins in beta out-of-frame sequences was weaker because fewer shared sequences reduced the signal-to-noise ratio. Conclusions relied on cross-sectional statistical analysis, since the same donors could not be followed over many years. Compared with coincidental sharing between unrelated individuals, out-of-frame TCR alpha sequences shared between twins showed an excess of sequences with low generation probability.

Only healthy Caucasian donors were included. This clonotype has a handful of counts. Its antigen is currently not known. No qualities accompany the bases; no much larger clone lies one base away. Receptors were amplified or captured by 5' RACE. Sequencing took place on an Illumina HiSeq 2000. Template switching added a universal primer binding site, and the final cDNA carried a unique molecular identifier that allowed TCR cDNA molecules to be counted accurately. First-strand cDNA for TCR alpha and beta chains was synthesized from specific primers in the conserved constant-segment region. To control for contamination, every cDNA library carried two barcodes: a SMART-Mk sample barcode plus Illumina barcodes. Two successive PCR steps introduced TruSeq adapter sequences along with Illumina sample barcodes. The TCR alpha and beta cDNA libraries were sequenced on the Illumina HiSeq platform using custom primers. In the original analysis: MiGEC was used to process raw reads and extract unique molecular identifiers, and MiXCR was used to find CDR3 positions. Recombination models were inferred per individual with the repgenHMM and IGoR tools using an EM algorithm. The tcR package in R was used for shared clonotype analysis, with sharing normalized by the product of cloneset sizes. To study raw recombination free of thymic and clonal selection effects, out-of-frame nonproductive sequences were analyzed. The raw public reads went through TCRdb reprocessing: fastp at Q25, MiXCR clone calling, in-frame beta chains kept. Under each unique CDR3 protein, matching rows form one entry showing the most common genes and DNA. These V and J calls originate from TCRdb's pipeline instead of the authors' own analysis. The sample contains more than 1.5 million distinct CDR3 sequences, under 35% of them found a single time. The ten largest clones capture around 0.3% of the sample.

The receptor's source is a newborn girl in good health. Sequences were obtained from cord blood.

The DNA is as follows: TGTGCCAGCAGCACCCGGACTAGCGGGAGGTTCAATGAGCAGTTCTTC. Its product reads: CASSTRTSGRFNEQFF. The chain is assembled from TRBV9 and TRBJ2-1, with 14 junctional bases fitting TRBD2. Per the germline V gene, SGDLS is the CDR1 and YYNGEE is the CDR2. Inclusive of the bounding cysteine and phenylalanine, the CDR3 is 16 residues long. Only CDR3 DNA remains: 48 bases, in frame from the first base. Trimmed from V: 4 bases; trimmed from J: 6 bases; junction bases lacking a gene match: 6.